The T cell receptor (beta chain) described here comes from a study of blood T cells in healthy people across ages. This CDR3 has 14 residues. Trimming removed 3 bases at V and 7 bases at J, with 12 bases between. Per germline, CDR1 MGHDK and CDR2 SYGVNS. A sample-barcoded 5' primer and a J-beta primer mix were used in a second PCR of roughly 7 to 12 cycles. Each CDR3 protein gets one entry after TCRdb re-called the 5' RACE reads with MiXCR. The data show some 900,000 distinct CDR3 sequences, more than 25% seen once. They isolated at least 7 million PBMCs from each sample. The J gene is TRBJ1-4, the V gene TRBV25-1; possible D gene TRBD1, 5 bases. The source of this sequence is an elderly woman in good health. Source material: blood. The CDR3 loop reads CASSDPGTFEKLFF. The CDR3 nucleotides read TGTGCCAGCAGTGACCCTGGGACCTTTGAAAAACTGTTTTTT. The variable domain in full, with the rest retrieved from reference TRBV25-1 and TRBJ1-4, is EADIYQTPRYLVIGTGKKITLECSQTMGHDKMYWYQQDPGMELHLIHYSYGVNSTEKGDLSSESTVSRIRTEHFPLTLESARPSHTSQYLCASSDPGTFEKLFFGSGTQLSVL.